One and the same sample provided the 23 T cell receptor beta chains below, sequenced in a study of Ad26.COV2.S vaccination and SARS-CoV-2 variants. The treatment: some 19 received Ad26.COV2.S at low or high dose, single or two shots; roughly five received placebo; per-sample allocation not given. Each sample was drawn 63 days after the first injection (of vaccine or placebo). TCRdb's copy holds only in-frame clones and misses some; the assay was immunoSEQ multiplex PCR. The repertoire holds fewer than 900,000 clones, with 70% to 90% as singletons. Sequenced material: peripheral blood, taken in a trial of Ad26.COV2.S vaccine versus placebo. The receptor source for this set is a person between 18 and 59 years old who received the Ad26.COV2.S COVID-19 vaccine or a placebo.

J is TRBJ2-7 and V is TRBV6-5; 8 bases align to TRBD2. The CDR3 extends over 14 amino acids. CDR1 and CDR2 from the germline V gene are MNHEY and SVGAGI. With 6 bases clipped from V and 2 bases from J, the junction kept 6 bases outside the gene matches. The CDR3 DNA follows: TGTGCCAGCAGCCCAAGAGCGGGGGCCTACGAGCAGTACTTC. Amino acids: CASSPRAGAYEQYF.

This rearrangement joins TRBV6-5 to TRBJ1-2; D gene ambiguous. The ends were cut back, 0 bases at V and 0 bases at J, with 8 bases in the middle. The CDR3 runs to 15 residues. Germline V gene sequence: CDR1 MNHEY, CDR2 SVGAGI. The DNA of the CDR3 is TGTGCCAGCAGTTACTCGCCTCGTCCTAACTATGGCTACACCTTC. Translated, it gives CASSYSPRPNYGYTF.

The genes are TRBV7-3 and TRBJ1-5, with a tentative D call TRBD1 (5 bases). Between the trimmed V and J ends, which lost 3 bases and 0 bases, there was a span of 15 bases. CDR3 size: 17 residues. Per the germline V gene, CDR1 is SGHTA and CDR2 is FQGTGA. In DNA, the CDR3 is TGTGCCAGCAGCTTCATGGGGACGGCACATAGCAATCAGCCCCAGCATTTT. This encodes CASSFMGTAHSNQPQHF.

This chain connects TRBV3-1 (or the pseudogene TRBV3-2) to TRBJ2-7; D remains unclear. Germline-derived CDR1 and CDR2 are LGHDT and YNNKEL (reference sequence). The CDR3 extends over 12 amino acids. Trimming took off 5 bases at V and 7 bases at J, with 12 bases between the two ends. Here the CDR3 reads CASSSDWEEQYF. For the CDR3, the DNA is TGTGCCAGCAGCTCTGACTGGGAAGAGCAGTACTTC.

The table lists this clone with a count of one. This rearrangement joins TRBV2 to TRBJ2-7, with 7 positions matching TRBD2. The length of the CDR3 is 12 residues. J lost 6 bases, V lost 8 bases, and 7 bases had no gene match. Germline V gene sequence: CDR1 SNHLY, CDR2 FYNNEI. The CDR3 sequence: CASGREIAEQYF. DNA of the CDR3: TGTGCCAGCGGGAGGGAAATCGCCGAGCAGTACTTC.

This chain links TRBV18 with TRBJ1-1; D gene unclear. Germline CDR1 KGHSH, CDR2 LQKENI. CDR3 length equals 12 residues. V dropped 5 bases and J dropped 0 bases, with 4 bases sitting between them. CDR3 sequence (DNA): TGTGCCAGCTCAACACTGAACACTGAAGCTTTCTTT. Protein: CASSTLNTEAFF.

V usage is TRBV7-6 and J usage is TRBJ2-7, with a weak D call TRBD1 (6 bases). The germline V gene encodes CDR1 SGHVS and CDR2 FNYEAQ. The CDR3 is made up of 13 amino acids. Trimming stripped 5 bases from V and 3 bases from J, with 11 bases between. CDR3 nucleotide sequence: TGTGCCAGCAGCCAATGGGACAACTACGAGCAGTACTTC. It specifies CASSQWDNYEQYF.

Worth noting for this clone: At the DNA level, this CDR3 is encoded by other sequences in the same sample as well. The chain employs TRBV29-1 and TRBJ1-1; D ambiguous. Germline V gene lookup returns CDR1 SQVTM and CDR2 ANQGSEA. CDR3 length: 11 amino acids. V lost 4 bases to trimming and J lost 4 bases, with 7 bases between them. This CDR3 is CSVGRTTEAFF. DNA for the CDR3: TGCAGCGTTGGCAGGACCACTGAAGCTTTCTTT.

This chain links TRBV6-6 with TRBJ2-7; the match to TRBD2 covers 8 bases. Trimming took 6 bases from V and 1 from J; bases not matched to a gene: 5. The CDR3 totals 14 residues. CDR1 and CDR2 from the germline V gene are MNHNY and SVGAGI (reference sequence). CDR3 DNA sequence: TGTGCCAGCAGCTCGGGACTAGATTCCTACGAGCAGTACTTC. The encoded protein is CASSSGLDSYEQYF.

The genes are TRBV10-2 and TRBJ1-5; D not resolved. V shed 3 bases and J shed 6 bases, with 9 bases lying between them. This CDR3 is built from 13 residues. In germline, CDR1 is WSHSY, CDR2 SAAADI. The CDR3 loop is CASSDLTGQPQHF. The CDR3 DNA follows: TGCGCCAGCAGTGACCTCACGGGTCAGCCCCAGCATTTT.

In this sample, this clone turned up a few times. The chain combines TRBV2 with TRBJ1-6; 8 bases are a match to TRBD1. CDR1 and CDR2 (germline): SNHLY, FYNNEI. Trimming removed 4 bases from V and 10 bases from J; junction bases left unmatched: 9. The CDR3 runs 15 residues. CDR3 in DNA: TGTGCCAGCAGTGTCAGTGCCAGGGGGCACTCACCCCTCCACTTT. Its translation is CASSVSARGHSPLHF.

There are a few counts of this clone. V gene TRBV10-3 combines with J gene TRBJ2-6; D call uncertain. The CDR3 sequence is 17 residues long. The germline V and J ends were trimmed by 4 bases and 0 bases, with 13 bases remaining between them. Germline V gene sequence: CDR1 ENHRY, CDR2 SYGVKD. CDR3 in amino acids: CAISVGRQLSGANVLTF. In DNA, the CDR3 is TGTGCCATCAGTGTTGGCAGACAACTCTCTGGGGCCAACGTCCTGACTTTC.

This chain connects TRBV7-9 to TRBJ2-7; 7 bases map to TRBD1. V gave up 1 base and J gave up 0 bases; unmatched junction bases: 0. The CDR3 is 14 residues long. Germline loops: CDR1 SEHNR, CDR2 FQNEAQ (reference sequence). CDR3: CASSLGDSSYEQYF. In DNA form, the CDR3 reads TGTGCCAGCAGCTTAGGGGACAGCTCCTACGAGCAGTACTTC.

The V call is TRBV7-6, the J call TRBJ2-2; a possible D gene is TRBD2 (6 bases). The CDR3 contains 17 residues. Trimming removed 7 bases at V and 0 bases at J, with 18 bases between. Per the germline V gene, CDR1 is SGHVS and CDR2 is FNYEAQ. The CDR3 DNA reads TGTGCCAGCACCCTACAGCCCGGGACTGCGAACACCGGGGAGCTGTTTTTT. Its protein is CASTLQPGTANTGELFF.

This clone was seen a single time. This chain connects TRBV19 to TRBJ2-2; TRBD2 might be the D (6 bases). The CDR3 runs to 15 residues. V lost 8 bases and J lost 6, with 19 bases in between. Germline CDR1 LNHDA, CDR2 SQIVND (reference sequence). The CDR3 coding sequence is TGTGCCAGTGGGCCGAGGGGAGGTTGGGCCGGGGAGCTGTTTTTT. Protein: CASGPRGGWAGELFF.

Points on this clone: A read error may account for a junction end that differs from germline. V gene TRBV7-6 combines with J gene TRBJ2-5; D gene unclear. The CDR3 totals 14 residues. CDR1 SGHVS and CDR2 FNYEAQ come from the germline V gene. CDR3 sequence reads: CASSFAPSQETQYF. In nucleotides, the CDR3 is TGTGCTAGCAGCTTTGCACCTTCCCAAGAGACCCAGTACTTC.

The CDR3 region has the DNA TGTGCCAGCAGCTCCTCCGGGCCTGGGGCAGATACGCAGTATTTT. Its protein is CASSSSGPGADTQYF. The chain has TRBV7-2 and TRBJ2-3, with D hard to call. The germline gives CDR1 SGHTA, CDR2 FQGNSA. V dropped 4 bases and J dropped 4 bases, with 15 bases sitting between them. The CDR3 runs 15 residues.

Concerning this clone: This sample includes further DNA sequences coding for the same CDR3. The chain links TRBV5-1 to TRBJ1-2, with unresolved D. The CDR3 length is 13 residues. Germline-derived CDR1 and CDR2 are SGHRS and YFSETQ. Trimming left V 1 base short and J 2 bases short, with 6 bases between. In DNA form, the CDR3 reads TGCGCCAGCAGCTTGAGTGGGAACTATGGCTACACCTTC. This encodes CASSLSGNYGYTF.

The rearrangement joins TRBV6-6 to TRBJ2-3; 9 bases line up with TRBD2. Germline CDR1 is MNHNY and CDR2 is SVGAGI (reference sequence). The CDR3 extends over 13 amino acids. The V and J ends lost 6 bases and 6 bases, in that order; junction bases with no gene match: 4. This CDR3 reads CASRWTSEDTQYF. The DNA of the CDR3 is TGTGCCAGCAGATGGACTAGCGAGGATACGCAGTATTTT.

The V call is TRBV7-2, the J call TRBJ2-1; tentatively, D is TRBD1 or TRBD2 (5 bases each). In germline, CDR1 is SGHTA, CDR2 FQGNSA. V lost 2 bases and J lost 14, with 10 bases in between. The CDR3 spans 11 residues. CDR3 sequence: CASSLMGDKFF. The CDR3 coding sequence is TGTGCCAGCAGCTTAATGGGGGATAAGTTCTTC.

The chain recombines TRBV5-6 with TRBJ1-5; D not certain. V was trimmed by 3 bases and J by 2 bases, leaving 6 bases between them. This CDR3 has 13 amino acids. In germline, CDR1 is SGHDT, CDR2 YYEEEE. The CDR3 DNA reads TGTGCCAGCAGCTCCAAAGGCAATCAGCCCCAGCATTTT. Translated, it gives CASSSKGNQPQHF.

V usage is TRBV4-3 and J usage is TRBJ2-5, with a possible D match to TRBD1 (6 bases). Trimming shortened V by 4 bases and J by 2 bases, and 11 bases separated the two germline ends. The CDR3 is 14 residues long. Germline loops: CDR1 LGHNA, CDR2 YSLEER. This CDR3 is CASSLSQGQETQYF. The CDR3 coding sequence is TGCGCCAGCAGCCTATCACAGGGACAAGAGACCCAGTACTTC.

Written as DNA, the CDR3 is TGTGCCAGCATGGAGACTGGTAACTATGGCTACACCTTC. Translation gives CASMETGNYGYTF. J is TRBJ1-2 and V is TRBV6-6; D unresolved. This CDR3 has 13 amino acids. Germline V CDR1 and CDR2: MNHNY, SVGAGI (reference sequence). Deletions cut 7 bases from V and 1 base from J, with 10 bases between.